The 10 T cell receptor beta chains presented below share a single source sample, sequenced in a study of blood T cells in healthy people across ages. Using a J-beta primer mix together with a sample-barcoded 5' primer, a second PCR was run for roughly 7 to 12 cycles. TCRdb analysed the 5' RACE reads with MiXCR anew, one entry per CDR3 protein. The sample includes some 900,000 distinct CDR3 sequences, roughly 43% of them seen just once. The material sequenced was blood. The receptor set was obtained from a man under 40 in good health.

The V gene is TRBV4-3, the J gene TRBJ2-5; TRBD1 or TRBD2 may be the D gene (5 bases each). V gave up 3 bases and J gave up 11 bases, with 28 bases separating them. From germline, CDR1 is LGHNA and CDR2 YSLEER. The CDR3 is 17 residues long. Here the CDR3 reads CASSQMPGPNLHNEQYF. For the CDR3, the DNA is TGCGCCAGCAGCCAGATGCCGGGACCAAATTTACACAATGAGCAGTACTTC.

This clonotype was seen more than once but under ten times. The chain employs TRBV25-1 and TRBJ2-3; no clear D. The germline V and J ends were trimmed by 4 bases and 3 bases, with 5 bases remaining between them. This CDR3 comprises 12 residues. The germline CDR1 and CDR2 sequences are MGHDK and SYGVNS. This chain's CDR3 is CASSAFTDTQYF. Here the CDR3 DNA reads TGTGCCAGCAGTGCCTTTACAGATACGCAGTATTTT. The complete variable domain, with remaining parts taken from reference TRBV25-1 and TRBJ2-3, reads EADIYQTPRYLVIGTGKKITLECSQTMGHDKMYWYQQDPGMELHLIHYSYGVNSTEKGDLSSESTVSRIRTEHFPLTLESARPSHTSQYLCASSAFTDTQYFGPGTRLTVL.

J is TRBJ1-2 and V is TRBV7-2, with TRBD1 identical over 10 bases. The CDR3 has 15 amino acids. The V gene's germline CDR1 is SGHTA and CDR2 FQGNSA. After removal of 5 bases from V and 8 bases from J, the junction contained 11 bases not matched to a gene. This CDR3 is CASSPFRQGADGYTF. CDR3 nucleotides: TGTGCCAGCAGCCCCTTTCGACAGGGGGCTGACGGCTACACCTTC.

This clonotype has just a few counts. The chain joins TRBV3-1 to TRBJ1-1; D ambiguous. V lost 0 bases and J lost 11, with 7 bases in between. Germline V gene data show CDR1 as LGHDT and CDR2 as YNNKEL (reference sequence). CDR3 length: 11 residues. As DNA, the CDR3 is TGTGCCAGCAGCCAAGATAGGACGGCTTTCTTT. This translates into CASSQDRTAFF.

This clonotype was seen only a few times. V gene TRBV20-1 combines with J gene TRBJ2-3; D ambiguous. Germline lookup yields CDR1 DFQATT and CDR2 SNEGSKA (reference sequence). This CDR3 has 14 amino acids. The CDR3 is CSGFDLAGADTQYF. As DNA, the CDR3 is TGCAGCGGATTTGATCTTGCAGGTGCAGATACGCAGTATTTT.

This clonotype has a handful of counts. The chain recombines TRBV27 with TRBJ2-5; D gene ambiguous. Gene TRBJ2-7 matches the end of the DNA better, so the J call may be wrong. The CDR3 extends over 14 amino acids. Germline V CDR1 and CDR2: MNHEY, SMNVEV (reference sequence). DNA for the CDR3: TGTGCCAGCAGTTTTGGCCCGGGCACCTACGAGCAGTACTTC. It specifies CASSFGPGTYEQYF.

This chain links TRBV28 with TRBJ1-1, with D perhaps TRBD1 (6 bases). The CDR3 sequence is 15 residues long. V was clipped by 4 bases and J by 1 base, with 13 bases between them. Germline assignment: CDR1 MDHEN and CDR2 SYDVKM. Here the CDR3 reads CASSSSGGWNTEAFF. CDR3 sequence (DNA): TGTGCCAGCAGTTCTTCCGGGGGCTGGAACACTGAAGCTTTCTTT.

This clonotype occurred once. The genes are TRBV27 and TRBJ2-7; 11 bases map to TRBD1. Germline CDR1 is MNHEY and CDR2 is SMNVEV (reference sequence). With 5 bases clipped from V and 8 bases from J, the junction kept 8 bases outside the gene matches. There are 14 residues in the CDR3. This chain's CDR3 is CASSTTGTGGKQYF. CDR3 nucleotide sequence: TGTGCCAGCAGTACGACCGGGACAGGGGGTAAGCAGTACTTC.

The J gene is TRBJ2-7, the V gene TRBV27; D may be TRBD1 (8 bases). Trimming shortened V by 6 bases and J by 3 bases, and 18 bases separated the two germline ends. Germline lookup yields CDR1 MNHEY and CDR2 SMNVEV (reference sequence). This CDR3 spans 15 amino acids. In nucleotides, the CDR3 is TGTGCCAGCAGCCGACCACAGGGGGGGAACTACGAGCAGTACTTC. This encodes CASSRPQGGNYEQYF.

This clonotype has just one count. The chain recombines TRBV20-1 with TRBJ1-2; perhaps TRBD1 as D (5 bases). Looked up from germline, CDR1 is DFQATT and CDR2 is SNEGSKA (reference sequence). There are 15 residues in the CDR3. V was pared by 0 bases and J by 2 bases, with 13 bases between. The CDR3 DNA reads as TGCAGTGCTAGAGACGAGTTGCAGGGCAACTATGGCTACACCTTC. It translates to CSARDELQGNYGYTF.